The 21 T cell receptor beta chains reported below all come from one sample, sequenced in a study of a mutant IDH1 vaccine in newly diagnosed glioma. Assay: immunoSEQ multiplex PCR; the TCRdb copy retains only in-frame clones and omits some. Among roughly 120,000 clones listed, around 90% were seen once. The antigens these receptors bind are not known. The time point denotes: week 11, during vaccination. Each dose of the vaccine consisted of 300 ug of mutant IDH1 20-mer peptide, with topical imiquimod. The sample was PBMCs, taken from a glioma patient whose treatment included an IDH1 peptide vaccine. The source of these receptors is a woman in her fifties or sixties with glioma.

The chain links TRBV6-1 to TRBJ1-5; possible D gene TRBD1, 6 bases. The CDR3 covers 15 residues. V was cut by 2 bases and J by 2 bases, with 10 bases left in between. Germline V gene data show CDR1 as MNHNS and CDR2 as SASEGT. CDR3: CASSERGVRNQPQHF. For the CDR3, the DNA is TGTGCCAGCAGTGAAAGGGGGGTACGCAATCAGCCCCAGCATTTT.

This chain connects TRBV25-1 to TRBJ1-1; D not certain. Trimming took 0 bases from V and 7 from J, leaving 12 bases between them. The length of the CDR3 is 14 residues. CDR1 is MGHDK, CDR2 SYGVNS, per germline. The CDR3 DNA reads TGTGCCAGCAGTGAATATAATTCGGGGTTTGAAGCTTTCTTT. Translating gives CASSEYNSGFEAFF.

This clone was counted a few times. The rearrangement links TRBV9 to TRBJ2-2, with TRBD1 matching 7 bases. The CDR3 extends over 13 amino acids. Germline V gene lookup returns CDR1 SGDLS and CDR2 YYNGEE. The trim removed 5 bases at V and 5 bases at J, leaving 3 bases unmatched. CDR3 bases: TGTGCCAGCAGGACAGGGTTAACCGGGGAGCTGTTTTTT. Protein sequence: CASRTGLTGELFF.

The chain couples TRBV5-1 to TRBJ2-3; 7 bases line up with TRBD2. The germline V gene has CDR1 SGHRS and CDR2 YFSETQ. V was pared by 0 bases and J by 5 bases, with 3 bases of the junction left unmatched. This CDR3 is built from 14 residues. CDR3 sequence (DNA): TGCGCCAGCAGCTTGGAAAGGGAGGGAGATACGCAGTATTTT. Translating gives CASSLEREGDTQYF.

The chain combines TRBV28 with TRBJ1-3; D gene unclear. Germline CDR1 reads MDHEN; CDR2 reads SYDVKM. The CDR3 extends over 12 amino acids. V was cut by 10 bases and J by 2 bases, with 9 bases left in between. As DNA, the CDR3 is TGTGCCACCTCAGGTACTGGAAACACCATATATTTT. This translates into CATSGTGNTIYF.

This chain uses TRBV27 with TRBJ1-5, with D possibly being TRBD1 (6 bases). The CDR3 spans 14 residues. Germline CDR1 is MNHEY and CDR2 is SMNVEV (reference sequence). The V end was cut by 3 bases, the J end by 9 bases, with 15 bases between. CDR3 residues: CASSFNSLQGPQHF. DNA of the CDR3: TGTGCCAGCAGTTTTAACAGCCTACAGGGGCCCCAGCATTTT.

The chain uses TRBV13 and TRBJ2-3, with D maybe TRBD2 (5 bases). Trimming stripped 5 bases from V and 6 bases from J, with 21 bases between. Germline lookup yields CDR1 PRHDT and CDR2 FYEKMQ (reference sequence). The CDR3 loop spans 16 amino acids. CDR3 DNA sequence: TGTGCCAGCAGCCTCCGAAGAGCGGCAAAAAAGGATACGCAGTATTTT. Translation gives CASSLRRAAKKDTQYF.

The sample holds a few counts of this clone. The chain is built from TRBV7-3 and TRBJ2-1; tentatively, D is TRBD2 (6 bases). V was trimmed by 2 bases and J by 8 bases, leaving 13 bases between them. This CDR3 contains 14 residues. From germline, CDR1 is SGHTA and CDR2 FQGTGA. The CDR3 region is CASSLGLAFDEQFF. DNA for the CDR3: TGTGCCAGCAGCTTAGGGCTAGCGTTCGATGAGCAGTTCTTC. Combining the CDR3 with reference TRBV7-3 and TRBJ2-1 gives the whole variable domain GAGVSQTPSNKVTEKGKYVELRCDPISGHTALYWYRQSLGQGPEFLIYFQGTGAADDSGLPNDRFFAVRPEGSVSTLKIQRTERGDSAVYLCASSLGLAFDEQFFGPGTRLTVL.

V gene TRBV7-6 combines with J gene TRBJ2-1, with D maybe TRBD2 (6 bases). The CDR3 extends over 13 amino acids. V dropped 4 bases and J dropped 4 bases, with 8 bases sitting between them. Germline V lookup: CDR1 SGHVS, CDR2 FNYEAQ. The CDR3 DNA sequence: TGTGCCAGCAGCTCGGGACTTTACAATGAGCAGTTCTTC. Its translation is CASSSGLYNEQFF.

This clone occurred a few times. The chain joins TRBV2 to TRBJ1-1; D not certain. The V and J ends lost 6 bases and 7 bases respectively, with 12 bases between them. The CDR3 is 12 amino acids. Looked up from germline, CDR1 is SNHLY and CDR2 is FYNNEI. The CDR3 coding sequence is TGTGCCAGCAGGCGGGGTGATAGTGAAGCTTTCTTT. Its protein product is CASRRGDSEAFF.

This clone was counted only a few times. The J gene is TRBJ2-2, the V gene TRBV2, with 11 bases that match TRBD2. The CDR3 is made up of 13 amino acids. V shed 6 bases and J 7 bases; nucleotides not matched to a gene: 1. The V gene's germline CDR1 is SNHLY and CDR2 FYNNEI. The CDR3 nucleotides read TGTGCCAGCAGGACTAGCGGGATCGGGGAGCTGTTTTTT. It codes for CASRTSGIGELFF.

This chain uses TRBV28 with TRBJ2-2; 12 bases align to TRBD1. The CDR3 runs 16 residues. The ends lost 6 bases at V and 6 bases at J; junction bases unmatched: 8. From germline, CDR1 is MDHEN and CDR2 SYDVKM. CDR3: CASRRAGQGASGELFF. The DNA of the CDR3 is TGTGCCAGCAGACGCGCGGGACAGGGGGCCTCCGGGGAGCTGTTTTTT.

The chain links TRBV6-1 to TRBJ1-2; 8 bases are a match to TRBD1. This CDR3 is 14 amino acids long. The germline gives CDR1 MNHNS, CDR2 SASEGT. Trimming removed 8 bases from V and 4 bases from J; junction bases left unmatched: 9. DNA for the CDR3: TGTGCCAGCCTCCAGGGGGCAGGTAGCTATGGCTACACCTTC. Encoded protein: CASLQGAGSYGYTF.

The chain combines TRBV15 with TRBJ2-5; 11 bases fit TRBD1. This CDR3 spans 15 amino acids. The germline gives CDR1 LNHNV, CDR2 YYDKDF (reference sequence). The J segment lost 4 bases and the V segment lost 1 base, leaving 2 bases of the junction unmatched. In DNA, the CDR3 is TGTGCCACCAGCAGAGGTGGACAGGGGGCAGAGACCCAGTACTTC. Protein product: CATSRGGQGAETQYF.

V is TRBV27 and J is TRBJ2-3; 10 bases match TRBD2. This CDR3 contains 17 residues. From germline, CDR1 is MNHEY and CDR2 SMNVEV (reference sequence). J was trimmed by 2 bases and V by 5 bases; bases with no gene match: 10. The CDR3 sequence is CASSTELAGRHTDTQYF. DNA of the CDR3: TGTGCCAGCAGTACGGAACTAGCGGGAAGACACACAGATACGCAGTATTTT.

The CDR3 bases are TGTGCCAGCACCCCGGGCGGGGGAGTGTGGCAGCCCCAGCATTTT. This codes for CASTPGGGVWQPQHF. The rearrangement uses TRBV28 and TRBJ1-5; D may be TRBD1 (5 bases). Germline CDR1 and CDR2: MDHEN and SYDVKM. V was cut by 7 bases and J by 7 bases, with 20 bases left in between. The CDR3 contains 15 residues.

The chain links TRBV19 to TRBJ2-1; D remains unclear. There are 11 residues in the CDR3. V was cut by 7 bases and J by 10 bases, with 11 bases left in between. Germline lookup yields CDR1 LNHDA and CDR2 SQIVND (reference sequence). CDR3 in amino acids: CASTHRWEQFF. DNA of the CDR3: TGTGCCAGTACTCATCGGTGGGAGCAGTTCTTC. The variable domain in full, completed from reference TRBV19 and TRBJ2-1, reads DGGITQSPKYLFRKEGQNVTLSCEQNLNHDAMYWYRQDPGQGLRLIYYSQIVNDFQKGDIAEGYSVSREKKESFPLTVTSAQKNPTAFYLCASTHRWEQFFGPGTRLTVL.

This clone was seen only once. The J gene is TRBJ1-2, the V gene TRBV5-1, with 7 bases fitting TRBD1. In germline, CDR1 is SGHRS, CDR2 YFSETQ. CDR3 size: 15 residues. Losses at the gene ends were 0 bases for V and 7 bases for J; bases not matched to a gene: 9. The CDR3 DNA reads TGCGCCAGCAGCTTGGCCTCTGCAGGGGGAGGTGGCTACACCTTC. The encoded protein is CASSLASAGGGGYTF.

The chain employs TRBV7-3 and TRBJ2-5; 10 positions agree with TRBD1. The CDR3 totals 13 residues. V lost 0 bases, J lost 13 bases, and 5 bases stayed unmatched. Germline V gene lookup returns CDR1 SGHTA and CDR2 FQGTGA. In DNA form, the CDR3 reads TGTGCCAGCAGCTTAACGGGGACAGGGGTTGCGTACTTC. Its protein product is CASSLTGTGVAYF. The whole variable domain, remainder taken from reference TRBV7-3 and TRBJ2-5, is GAGVSQTPSNKVTEKGKYVELRCDPISGHTALYWYRQSLGQGPEFLIYFQGTGAADDSGLPNDRFFAVRPEGSVSTLKIQRTERGDSAVYLCASSLTGTGVAYFGPGTRLLVL.

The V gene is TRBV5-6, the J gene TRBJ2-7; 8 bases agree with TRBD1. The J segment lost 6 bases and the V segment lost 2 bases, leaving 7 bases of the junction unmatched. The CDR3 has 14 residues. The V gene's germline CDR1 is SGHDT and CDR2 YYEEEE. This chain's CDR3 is CASSLDRGLGEQYF. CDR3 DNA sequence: TGTGCCAGCAGCTTAGACAGGGGCCTCGGCGAGCAGTACTTC.

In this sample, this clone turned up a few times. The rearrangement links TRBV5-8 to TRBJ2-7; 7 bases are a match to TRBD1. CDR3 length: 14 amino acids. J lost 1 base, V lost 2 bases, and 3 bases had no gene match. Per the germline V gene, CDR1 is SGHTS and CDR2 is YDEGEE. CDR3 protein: CASSFGGQSYEQYF. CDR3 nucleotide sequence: TGTGCCAGCAGCTTTGGGGGACAGTCCTACGAGCAGTACTTC.